Presented here are 7 T cell receptor beta chains from one specimen sequenced in a study of technical replicates of blood from a handful of donors. Generated by immunoSEQ multiplex PCR, the TCRdb table keeps only in-frame clones and is missing some. The data show over 15,000 clones, about 83% seen once. The sequenced sample consisted of PBMCs. These receptor sequences come from a human donor in good health.

This chain connects TRBV6-5 to TRBJ2-1; no reliable D call. Germline V gene sequence: CDR1 MNHEY, CDR2 SVGAGI. CDR3 length: 12 amino acids. Trimming took off 7 bases at V and 9 bases at J, with 13 bases between the two ends. CDR3 amino acids: CASTTTSGEQFF. CDR3 nucleotides: TGTGCCAGCACCACTACGTCGGGTGAGCAGTTCTTC.

The rearrangement uses TRBV9 and TRBJ2-4, with a tentative D call TRBD2 (6 bases). With 4 bases removed from V and 0 bases from J, the gap between germline ends came to 14 bases. Germline loops: CDR1 SGDLS, CDR2 YYNGEE. This CDR3 spans 16 amino acids. CDR3 sequence reads: CASSTRDSLAKNIQYF. CDR3 nucleotides: TGTGCCAGCAGCACCCGGGACTCCTTAGCCAAAAACATTCAGTACTTC.

This rearrangement joins TRBV9 to TRBJ1-1, with TRBD1 as a possible D gene (6 bases). The ends were cut back, 0 bases at V and 4 bases at J, with 13 bases in the middle. The germline CDR1 and CDR2 sequences are SGDLS and YYNGEE. This CDR3 has 15 amino acids. CDR3 sequence: CASSVVGGRSTEAFF. The CDR3 nucleotides are TGTGCCAGCAGCGTAGTCGGGGGGCGGAGCACTGAAGCTTTCTTT.

This sequence joins TRBV6-1 and TRBJ2-1; D perhaps matches TRBD2 (6 bases). The CDR3 sequence is 13 residues long. V shed 8 bases and J shed 8 bases, with 16 bases lying between them. CDR1 and CDR2 (germline): MNHNS, SASEGT. CDR3 loop: CASQTDYYDEQFF. The CDR3 bases are TGTGCCAGCCAGACGGACTATTACGATGAGCAGTTCTTC.

This chain joins TRBV14 and TRBJ2-5; a possible D gene is TRBD1 (5 bases). The CDR3 totals 15 residues. Germline assignment: CDR1 SGHDN and CDR2 FVKESK. Trimming cost V 0 bases and J 3 bases, with 11 bases left between them. The CDR3: CASSQDWGNKETQYF. The CDR3 coding sequence is TGTGCCAGCAGCCAAGATTGGGGCAATAAAGAGACCCAGTACTTC.

CDR3 bases: TGTGCCAGCAGCAGCGAGGGGACAGGGGTTCACGGGGAGCTGTTTTTT. Its protein product is CASSSEGTGVHGELFF. V gene TRBV27 combines with J gene TRBJ2-2; 10 nucleotides match TRBD1. The CDR3 loop spans 16 amino acids. J gave up 7 bases and V 6 bases, and 11 bases lay outside the gene matches. Germline lookup yields CDR1 MNHEY and CDR2 SMNVEV (reference sequence).

This rearrangement joins TRBV18 to TRBJ2-7, with TRBD1 identical over 9 bases. The J segment lost 9 bases and the V segment lost 8 bases, leaving 14 bases of the junction unmatched. The germline V gene has CDR1 KGHSH and CDR2 LQKENI. This CDR3 comprises 14 residues. The CDR3 region has the DNA TGTGCCAGCCGTCCGGGACAGGGCTTTACGACGCAGTACTTC. This gives the protein CASRPGQGFTTQYF.